This T cell receptor beta chain was sequenced in a study of spatial heterogeneity in lung cancer. Study as a whole: Compared with alpha-chain sequences, beta-chain sequences were consistently detected in greater numbers.

The time point is: sample taken at primary tumor resection. Donors were 55 to 75 untreated early-stage non-small cell lung cancer patients. Without sorting, whole RNA was sequenced from tumor, nontumor lung or frozen PBMC. Individually, TCR cDNA molecules were each labelled with a unique molecular identifier. TCRdb passed the 5' RACE reads through MiXCR, listing each CDR3 protein once. The sample records about 7,900 distinct CDR3 sequences, about 4.2% being singletons. Judged by abundance, this clonotype is medium-sized (0.01 to 0.1%). The CDR3 is 12 amino acids. Trimming took 7 bases from V and 4 from J, leaving 11 bases between them.

This sequence was found in a male donor with early-stage non-small cell lung cancer. The rearrangement uses TRBV12-3 or TRBV12-4 and TRBJ2-7; D is uncertain. Here the sequenced sample was PBMCs, taken at surgery. CDR3 in DNA: TGTGCCAGCACCCAAGGGCGTTACGAGCAGTACGTC. Translated: CASTQGRYEQYV.